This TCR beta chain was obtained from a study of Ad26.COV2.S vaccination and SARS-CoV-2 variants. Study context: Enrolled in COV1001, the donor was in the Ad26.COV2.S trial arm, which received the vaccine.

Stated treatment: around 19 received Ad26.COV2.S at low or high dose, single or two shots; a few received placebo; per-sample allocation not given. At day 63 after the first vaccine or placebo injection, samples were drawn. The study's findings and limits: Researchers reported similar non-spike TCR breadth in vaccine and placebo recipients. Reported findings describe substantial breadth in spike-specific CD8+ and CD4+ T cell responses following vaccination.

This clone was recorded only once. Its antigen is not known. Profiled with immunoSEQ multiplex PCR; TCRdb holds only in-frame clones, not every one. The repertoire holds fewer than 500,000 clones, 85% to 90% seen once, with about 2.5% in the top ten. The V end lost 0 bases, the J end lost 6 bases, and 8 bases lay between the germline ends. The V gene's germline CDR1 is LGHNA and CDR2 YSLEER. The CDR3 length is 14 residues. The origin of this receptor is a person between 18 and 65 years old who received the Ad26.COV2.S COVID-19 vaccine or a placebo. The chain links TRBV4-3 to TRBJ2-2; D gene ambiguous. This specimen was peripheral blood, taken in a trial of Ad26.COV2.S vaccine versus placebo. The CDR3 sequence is CASSQELVAGELFF. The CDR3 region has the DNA TGCGCCAGCAGCCAAGAGTTGGTCGCCGGGGAGCTGTTTTTT.